The 28 T cell receptor beta chains presented below share a single source sample, sequenced in a study of persistence of HIV-infected CD4 T cells. This was the immunoSEQ version 4 assay in survey mode. Method: immunoSEQ multiplex PCR; TCRdb's copy keeps in-frame clones and lacks some. The sample includes more than 35,000 clones, approximately 93% of them seen just once. For these TCRs, the target antigens are not known. Anti-CD3/anti-CD28 beads served as a nonspecific positive control stimulus. CD4+ T cells upregulating both CD40 ligand and CD69 were sorted as responding cells. Sequencing used CD4+ T cells sorted from PBMCs after 18-hour stimulation, obtained from a patient who received antiretroviral therapy. The receptors were gathered from an adult man with HIV who was CMV-seropositive.

CDR3 loop: CAWSRTSGVETQYF. In nucleotides, the CDR3 is TGTGCCTGGAGTCGGACTAGCGGGGTAGAGACCCAGTACTTC. The chain couples TRBV30 to TRBJ2-5; 12 nucleotides match TRBD2. This CDR3 spans 14 amino acids. The germline V gene has CDR1 GTSNPN and CDR2 SVGIG (reference sequence). V lost 2 bases and J lost 4; bases outside the gene matches: 2.

J is TRBJ1-5 and V is TRBV28; D is possibly TRBD1 (5 bases). V lost 2 bases and J 10 bases, leaving 9 bases between the germline ends. The CDR3 covers 12 residues. Germline assignment: CDR1 MDHEN and CDR2 SYDVKM. The CDR3 bases are TGTGCCAGCAGTTTAGGGGACCCACCCCAGCATTTT. Its protein product is CASSLGDPPQHF.

The J gene is TRBJ2-1, the V gene TRBV7-2; D ambiguous. Trimming shortened V by 1 base and J by 4 bases, and 14 bases separated the two germline ends. Germline V gene lookup returns CDR1 SGHTA and CDR2 FQGNSA. This CDR3 contains 16 residues. The CDR3 loop is CASSLVVGFAYNEQFF. The CDR3 DNA follows: TGTGCCAGCAGCTTAGTCGTGGGATTCGCGTACAATGAGCAGTTCTTC.

On this clone: Additional DNA sequences in this sample encode the identical CDR3. J is TRBJ2-7 and V is TRBV29-1; D remains ambiguous. V lost 6 bases and J 3 bases, leaving 12 bases between the germline ends. The CDR3 loop spans 12 amino acids. Per germline, CDR1 SQVTM and CDR2 ANQGSEA. The CDR3 sequence is CSVRQSLYEQYF. The CDR3 DNA reads as TGCAGCGTGCGCCAAAGCCTCTACGAGCAGTACTTC.

The rearrangement uses TRBV5-1 and TRBJ1-2; tentatively, D is TRBD1 (5 bases). The CDR3 contains 14 residues. Per the germline V gene, CDR1 is SGHRS and CDR2 is YFSETQ. The V gene lost 4 bases and the J gene lost 4 bases, with 14 bases spanning the gap. The CDR3 is CASSHGHNSYGYTF. The CDR3 DNA sequence: TGCGCCAGCAGCCACGGACACAACTCCTATGGCTACACCTTC.

The chain recombines TRBV5-5 with TRBJ2-7; no definite D call. Trimming pared 6 bases from V and 3 bases from J, leaving 16 bases between. Germline lookup yields CDR1 SGHKS and CDR2 YYEKEE (reference sequence). This CDR3 contains 14 residues. In DNA form, the CDR3 reads TGTGCCAGCAACCAGGCACAGTTGCTCTACGAGCAGTACTTC. Its translation: CASNQAQLLYEQYF.

V is TRBV5-1 and J is TRBJ2-3; D possibly corresponds to TRBD1 (5 bases). V was trimmed by 1 base and J by 1 base, leaving 13 bases between them. Germline CDR1 SGHRS, CDR2 YFSETQ. CDR3 length equals 16 residues. The chain's CDR3 is CASSLLGEGGTDTQYF. CDR3 nucleotides: TGCGCCAGCAGCTTGCTAGGGGAAGGGGGCACAGATACGCAGTATTTT. Full variable domain (rest looked up from reference TRBV5-1 and TRBJ2-3): KAGVTQTPRYLIKTRGQQVTLSCSPISGHRSVSWYQQTPGQGLQFLFEYFSETQRNKGNFPGRFSGRQFSNSRSEMNVSTLELGDSALYLCASSLLGEGGTDTQYFGPGTRLTVL.

The rearrangement uses TRBV18 and TRBJ2-7, with 10 bases matching TRBD2. The CDR3 length is 14 residues. With 5 bases clipped from V and 4 bases from J, the junction kept 5 bases outside the gene matches. Germline CDR1 KGHSH, CDR2 LQKENI. CDR3 DNA: TGTGCCAGCTCAGTAAGCGGGGGGGCTTACGAGCAGTACTTC. As protein: CASSVSGGAYEQYF.

The rearrangement joins TRBV18 to TRBJ2-3; D possibly uses TRBD1 or TRBD2 (5 bases each). This CDR3 is built from 15 residues. V gave up 0 bases and J gave up 2 bases, with 9 bases separating them. CDR1 and CDR2 (germline): KGHSH, LQKENI. The CDR3 DNA reads TGTGCCAGCTCACCACCCTCCGGGGCCACAGATACGCAGTATTTT. This codes for CASSPPSGATDTQYF.

The V call is TRBV6-5, the J call TRBJ1-2; D is possibly TRBD1 (6 bases). The V end lost 2 bases, the J end lost 2 bases, and 15 bases lay between the germline ends. The CDR3 runs to 16 residues. The germline V gene has CDR1 MNHEY and CDR2 SVGAGI. This CDR3 reads CASSYRFRQANYGYTF. The CDR3 coding sequence is TGTGCCAGCAGTTACCGCTTTAGACAGGCAAACTATGGCTACACCTTC.

CDR3 in amino acids: CASSLSPSDRGRSGYTF. The CDR3, as DNA: TGTGCCAGCAGTTTATCGCCCTCGGACAGGGGACGGAGTGGCTACACCTTC. J is TRBJ1-2 and V is TRBV27; 9 positions agree with TRBD1. CDR3 length: 17 residues. After removal of 0 bases from V and 7 bases from J, the junction contained 12 bases not matched to a gene. Germline values: CDR1 MNHEY, CDR2 SMNVEV (reference sequence).

The V gene is TRBV4-1, the J gene TRBJ2-4, with a tentative D call TRBD1 (6 bases). Trimming removed 1 base from V and 3 bases from J, with 13 bases in between. CDR3 length equals 16 residues. Germline V CDR1 and CDR2: MGHRA, YSYEKL. CDR3 nucleotide sequence: TGCGCCAGCAGCCAAGCAAACAGGGTAGGCAAAAACATTCAGTACTTC. Its translation: CASSQANRVGKNIQYF.

The V call is TRBV3-1 (or the pseudogene TRBV3-2), the J call TRBJ1-3; D is undetermined. The CDR3 consists of 15 residues. The germline V and J ends were trimmed by 4 bases and 2 bases, with 12 bases remaining between them. CDR1 and CDR2 (germline): LGHDT, YNNKEL (reference sequence). The CDR3 is CASSPQRLAGNTIYF. The DNA of the CDR3 is TGTGCCAGCAGCCCACAGAGGCTCGCTGGAAACACCATATATTTT.

The chain carries TRBV9 and TRBJ2-1; TRBD2 matches at 14 bases. This CDR3 has 21 amino acids. V gave up 3 bases and J gave up 7 bases; unmatched junction bases: 21. Germline V gives CDR1 SGDLS, CDR2 YYNGEE. The CDR3 region is CASSAGRTSGGTAIWRNEQFF. CDR3 DNA sequence: TGTGCCAGCAGCGCCGGGAGGACTAGCGGGGGGACCGCTATCTGGAGGAATGAGCAGTTCTTC.

This clone is deemed medium-sized. V and J are TRBV2 and TRBJ1-2; D is ambiguous. V lost 3 bases and J 8 bases, leaving 13 bases between the germline ends. This CDR3 has 13 residues. Germline CDR1 is SNHLY and CDR2 is FYNNEI. This chain's CDR3 is CASSEGRSSGYTF. Here the CDR3 DNA reads TGTGCCAGCAGTGAGGGCAGGTCGTCCGGCTACACCTTC.

This chain links TRBV3-1 (or the pseudogene TRBV3-2) with TRBJ2-3, with 9 bases matching TRBD2. Looked up from germline, CDR1 is LGHDT and CDR2 is YNNKEL (reference sequence). The CDR3 runs to 17 residues. V gave up 4 bases and J gave up 2 bases; unmatched junction bases: 10. CDR3 region: CASSPPGAGGTTDTQYF. The CDR3 coding sequence is TGTGCCAGCAGCCCCCCCGGGGCGGGGGGGACCACAGATACGCAGTATTTT.

The CDR3 here is CASSEAAGLPYEQYF. The CDR3 bases are TGTGCCAGCAGTGAGGCGGCAGGGCTACCCTACGAGCAGTACTTC. The gene calls are TRBV2 and TRBJ2-7; D might be TRBD1 (5 bases). Trimming left V 3 bases short and J 2 bases short, with 14 bases between. Germline V gene data show CDR1 as SNHLY and CDR2 as FYNNEI. This CDR3 region has 15 residues.

The rearrangement joins TRBV5-1 to TRBJ2-2; a possible D gene is TRBD1 (5 bases). The V gene lost 0 bases and the J gene lost 2 bases, with 8 bases spanning the gap. Per the germline V gene, CDR1 is SGHRS and CDR2 is YFSETQ. The CDR3 runs to 15 residues. CDR3 protein: CASSLVQGNTGELFF. The CDR3 coding sequence is TGCGCCAGCAGCTTGGTTCAGGGAAACACCGGGGAGCTGTTTTTT.

This clone was observed a handful of times. The V gene is TRBV10-1, the J gene TRBJ2-3, with TRBD2 matching over 12 bases. Trimming cost V 0 bases and J 0 bases; bases outside gene matches: 1. Germline CDR1 is WNHNN and CDR2 is SYGVQD (reference sequence). The CDR3 extends over 17 amino acids. The CDR3 DNA is TGCGCCAGCAGTGAGTCCGGACTAGCGGGAAGCACAGATACGCAGTATTTT. Translating it yields CASSESGLAGSTDTQYF.

The V and J genes are TRBV28 and TRBJ2-1; D is perhaps TRBD1 (5 bases). Between the trimmed V and J ends, which lost 1 base and 2 bases, there was a span of 9 bases. The length of the CDR3 is 15 residues. Germline V lookup: CDR1 MDHEN, CDR2 SYDVKM. In nucleotides, the CDR3 is TGTGCCAGCAGTTTATCTCCAGGGCCCTACAATGAGCAGTTCTTC. Its protein is CASSLSPGPYNEQFF.

This clone was observed once. The chain links TRBV2 to TRBJ2-4; no clear D gene. Trimming removed 2 bases from V and 8 bases from J, with 4 bases in between. Germline assignment: CDR1 SNHLY and CDR2 FYNNEI. The CDR3 length is 11 residues. CDR3 coding DNA: TGTGCCAGCAGTGAAATATACATTCAGTACTTC. Protein product: CASSEIYIQYF.

The chain recombines TRBV28 with TRBJ2-3, with 9 positions matching TRBD2. V lost 2 bases and J lost 2; bases outside the gene matches: 2. Germline V gene data show CDR1 as MDHEN and CDR2 as SYDVKM. The CDR3 has 15 residues. Here the CDR3 reads CASSLAGGTTDTQYF. CDR3 nucleotide sequence: TGTGCCAGCAGTTTAGCGGGGGGGACCACAGATACGCAGTATTTT.

The CDR3 sequence: CSVMGGSSYGYTF. The DNA of the CDR3 is TGCAGCGTTATGGGGGGCAGTTCCTATGGCTACACCTTC. The chain has TRBV29-1 and TRBJ1-2, with D maybe TRBD1 (6 bases). Germline V gene sequence: CDR1 SQVTM, CDR2 ANQGSEA. This CDR3 comprises 13 residues. V shed 5 bases and J shed 4 bases, with 14 bases lying between them. The complete variable domain, with remaining parts taken from reference TRBV29-1 and TRBJ1-2, reads SAVISQKPSRDICQRGTSLTIQCQVDSQVTMMFWYRQQPGQSLTLIATANQGSEATYESGFVIDKFPISRPNLTFSTLTVSNMSPEDSSIYLCSVMGGSSYGYTFGSGTRLTVV.

The chain links TRBV30 to TRBJ1-3; D remains ambiguous. The CDR3 has 12 residues. Germline V gene sequence: CDR1 GTSNPN, CDR2 SVGIG (reference sequence). V was trimmed by 0 bases and J by 3 bases, leaving 3 bases between them. CDR3 loop: CAWSVDGNTIYF. CDR3 in DNA: TGTGCCTGGAGTGTAGATGGAAACACCATATATTTT.

In this sample, this clone turned up once. The rearrangement joins TRBV29-1 to TRBJ2-2; no clear D gene. Germline values: CDR1 SQVTM, CDR2 ANQGSEA. Trimming removed 4 bases from V and 4 bases from J, with 19 bases in between. This CDR3 contains 16 residues. CDR3 region: CSVAKGASPITGELFF. Here the CDR3 DNA reads TGCAGCGTTGCTAAGGGCGCAAGCCCAATCACCGGGGAGCTGTTTTTT.

This clone was seen a single time. The CDR3 DNA is TGTGCCAGCAGCTCGGGGGGGCCGGCGTCTGGCACAGATACGCAGTATTTT. It codes for CASSSGGPASGTDTQYF. The chain carries TRBV7-3 and TRBJ2-3, with TRBD2 identical over 8 bases. The germline V gene has CDR1 SGHTA and CDR2 FQGTGA. Trimming took 4 bases from V and 1 from J; bases not matched to a gene: 10. This CDR3 is built from 17 residues.

This rearrangement joins TRBV5-1 to TRBJ2-2, with TRBD2 matching over 7 bases. V dropped 3 bases and J dropped 3; count of bases not matched to a gene: 8. Per the germline V gene, CDR1 is SGHRS and CDR2 is YFSETQ. The CDR3 contains 16 residues. This CDR3 is CASSSIVGGDTGELFF. CDR3 sequence (DNA): TGCGCCAGCAGCTCCATAGTGGGGGGGGACACCGGGGAGCTGTTTTTT.

This chain uses TRBV23-1 with TRBJ2-4; TRBD1 is a possible D gene (5 bases). TRBV23-1 carries the ORF label, with uncertain function. CDR3 length: 14 amino acids. V dropped 4 bases and J dropped 9 bases, with 16 bases sitting between them. The CDR3 DNA reads as TGCGCCAGCAGTCCAGACAGCTCGATTAGCATTCAGTACTTC. The encoded protein is CASSPDSSISIQYF.